These T cell receptor beta chains were read from a single sample in a study of blood T cell repertoires in COVID-19. This table comes from immunoSEQ multiplex PCR, and its TCRdb copy is limited to in-frame clones, with some not included. The sample holds about 300,000 clones; around 91% are singletons and the top ten take approximately 4%. Sequenced sample: PBMCs or T cells enriched from blood (not recorded which). These receptors originate from a woman under 30 with acute COVID-19. The CDR3 runs from the conserved cysteine through the conserved F or W. A D gene is named only where the DNA matches it firmly. Clone size is not always given. Where it is, it says once, few, many or a class for expanded clones.

d_call | clone_size | j_call | v_call | cdr3_aa | cdr3_nt
TRBD1 | NA | TRBJ2-7 | TRBV15 | CATSLQRGRGPTYEQYF | TGTGCCACCAGCCTTCAAAGGGGCAGGGGGCCCACCTACGAGCAGTACTTC
TRBD1 | NA | TRBJ2-7 | TRBV27 | CASSLSAGTGREQYF | TGTGCCAGCAGTTTATCGGCTGGGACAGGGAGGGAGCAGTACTTC
NA | NA | TRBJ1-5 | TRBV5-1 | CASSLGGVGSNQPQHF | TGCGCCAGCAGCTTGGGGGGCGTAGGGAGCAATCAGCCCCAGCATTTT
NA | NA | TRBJ1-6 | TRBV27 | CASSRRQKTNNSPLHF | TGTGCCAGCAGCCGGCGACAAAAGACAAACAATTCACCCCTCCACTTT
NA | NA | TRBJ2-7 | TRBV2 | CASGRQSSYEQYF | TGTGCCAGTGGGAGGCAGAGCTCCTACGAGCAGTACTTC
NA | NA | TRBJ1-2 | TRBV9 | CASSKSIGDSVEEYGYTF | TGTGCCAGCAGCAAAAGTATAGGAGACAGTGTCGAGGAATATGGCTACACCTTC
NA | NA | TRBJ1-4 | TRBV28 | CASLGGEGEKLFF | TGTGCCAGCCTCGGAGGGGAGGGGGAAAAACTGTTTTTT
TRBD1 | NA | TRBJ2-1 | TRBV28 | CASSWTGGGNEQFF | TGTGCCAGCAGTTGGACAGGTGGTGGGAATGAGCAGTTCTTC
NA | NA | TRBJ2-7 | TRBV6-4 | CASSDHLGPTYEQYF | TGTGCCAGCAGTGACCACCTGGGGCCAACCTACGAGCAGTACTTC
TRBD2 | few | TRBJ2-4 | TRBV15 | CATSRSDRGGFQYF | TGTGCCACCAGCCGAAGTGACCGGGGGGGCTTTCAGTACTTC
NA | NA | TRBJ1-4 | TRBV2 | CASRRTVATNEKLFF | TGTGCCAGCAGGCGGACAGTTGCAACTAATGAAAAACTGTTTTTT
TRBD2 | NA | TRBJ2-3 | TRBV7-2 | CASRNLAGARPDTQYF | TGTGCCAGCAGAAATCTAGCGGGAGCTCGACCAGATACGCAGTATTTT
TRBD1 | NA | TRBJ2-3 | TRBV7-7 | CASSRGQGVIDTQYF | TGTGCTAGCAGCCGGGGACAGGGGGTTATTGATACGCAGTATTTT
TRBD2 | many | TRBJ2-3 | TRBV5-5 | CASTWGPRGGSRDTQYF | TGTGCCAGCACCTGGGGTCCGCGGGGCGGGAGTCGGGATACGCAGTATTTT
TRBD2 | NA | TRBJ2-3 | TRBV5-1 | CASSYIAGGPSTDTQYF | TGCGCCAGCAGCTACATAGCGGGAGGGCCCAGCACAGATACGCAGTATTTT
NA | NA | TRBJ2-5 | TRBV27 | CASSLTRQETQYF | TGTGCCAGCAGTCTGACTAGGCAAGAGACCCAGTACTTC
NA | NA | TRBJ2-7 | TRBV27 | CASSLVGGEQYF | TGTGCCAGCAGTTTGGTGGGGGGCGAGCAGTACTTC
TRBD2 | NA | TRBJ2-1 | TRBV30 | CAWSTSGSTYNEQFF | TGTGCCTGGAGTACTAGCGGGAGCACCTACAATGAGCAGTTCTTC
NA | few | TRBJ2-7 | TRBV30 | CAWNRGEQYF | TGTGCCTGGAATCGGGGCGAGCAGTACTTC
NA | NA | TRBJ1-5 | TRBV2 | CASSSTGNQPQHF | TGTGCCAGCAGCTCCACAGGGAACCAGCCCCAGCATTTT
NA | NA | TRBJ2-5 | TRBV19 | CASSFRQLQETQYF | TGTGCCAGTAGTTTTCGACAGCTTCAAGAGACCCAGTACTTC
NA | NA | TRBJ1-5 | TRBV12-5 | CASGSSNQPQHF | TGTGCTAGTGGTTCCTCGAATCAGCCCCAGCATTTT
TRBD1 | NA | TRBJ2-2 | TRBV9 | CASSPPGQPTGELFF | TGTGCCAGCAGCCCCCCGGGACAGCCCACCGGGGAGCTGTTTTTT
NA | NA | TRBJ2-1 | TRBV4-1 | CASSQVSEYNEQFF | TGCGCCAGCAGCCAAGTATCAGAATACAATGAGCAGTTCTTC
TRBD1 | NA | TRBJ1-5 | TRBV5-1 | CASRLPQGEDQPQHF | TGCGCCAGCAGGCTGCCACAGGGGGAGGATCAGCCCCAGCATTTT
NA | NA | TRBJ2-3 | TRBV27 | CASSSIQGFSTDTQYF | TGTGCCAGCAGTTCCATCCAGGGATTTAGCACAGATACGCAGTATTTT
TRBD1 | NA | TRBJ2-7 | TRBV28 | CASTPTGTGIYEQYF | TGTGCCAGCACCCCAACTGGGACAGGGATCTACGAGCAGTACTTC
TRBD2 | NA | TRBJ2-2 | TRBV6-5 | CASSYGLAGTGELFF | TGTGCCAGCAGTTATGGACTAGCGGGCACCGGGGAGCTGTTTTTT
TRBD1 | once | TRBJ2-2 | TRBV19 | CASRGQGRSFGELFF | TGTGCCAGTAGGGGACAGGGTCGCTCCTTCGGGGAGCTGTTTTTT
NA | NA | TRBJ2-7 | TRBV28 | CASSRDGRRNSYEQYF | TGTGCCAGCAGTCGTGACGGACGGAGGAACTCCTACGAGCAGTACTTC
NA | NA | TRBJ1-1 | TRBV5-4 | CASSFGQVNTEAFF | TGTGCCAGCAGCTTCGGCCAGGTGAACACTGAAGCTTTCTTT
NA | NA | TRBJ2-3 | TRBV5-1 | CASSLGGLVFTDTQYF | TGCGCCAGCAGCTTGGGGGGCCTAGTCTTCACAGATACGCAGTATTTT